This note documents a single T cell receptor beta chain sequence. The antigen is not known. The CDR3 loop spans 14 amino acids. The V end lost 4 bases, the J end lost 3 bases, and 12 bases lay between the germline ends. Per germline, CDR1 LGHDT and CDR2 YNNKEL (reference sequence). The RNA, about 0.45 to 1 ug, was put through reverse transcription using random hexamers. Amplification of TCR beta CDR3 used immunoSEQ multiplex PCR across 54 Vbeta and 13 Jbeta. TCRdb re-called the immunoSEQ multiplex PCR reads through MiXCR, storing one row per CDR3 protein. The sample lists more than 95,000 distinct CDR3 sequences, about 94% seen once, with approximately 0.2% in the top ten. The data originate from a study of CD8 T cells in Susac syndrome. The study's findings and limits: Clonal expansion of CD8+ cells in Susac peaked in TEMRA cells (and in active patients).

The chain couples TRBV3-1 to TRBJ1-2; no clear D gene. This sequence originates from a human donor with Susac syndrome. The sample consisted of CD8+ T cells from PBMCs. The CDR3: CASSPGDTYYGYTF. CDR3 DNA sequence: TGTGCCAGCAGCCCCGGAGACACTTACTATGGCTACACCTTC.